The 27 T cell receptor beta chains given below trace back to one sample, sequenced in a study of response to subunit inactivated influenza vaccine. In TCRdb, the RT-PCR reads were re-called with MiXCR into one record per CDR3 protein. Of about 610,000 distinct CDR3 sequences detected, 14% appear once; the ten largest clones hold around 10%. The sequenced sample was PBMCs from blood, obtained roughly 12 days after vaccination. The receptors were gathered from a man over 45 who received an inactivated influenza vaccine.

In this sample, this clonotype turned up a few times. The V call is TRBV5-1, the J call TRBJ2-2; D could derive from TRBD1 or TRBD2 (5 bases each). Germline CDR1 is SGHRS and CDR2 is YFSETQ. Trimming cost V 4 bases and J 3 bases, with 16 bases left between them. CDR3 length equals 16 residues. Here the CDR3 reads CASSLGAAADTGELFF. The DNA of the CDR3 is TGCGCCAGCAGCCTCGGGGCCGCCGCGGACACCGGGGAGCTGTTTTTT.

This clonotype was counted only a few times. The rearrangement uses TRBV4-1 and TRBJ1-4; 9 bases match TRBD1. The CDR3 runs to 17 residues. Looked up from germline, CDR1 is MGHRA and CDR2 is YSYEKL. After removal of 0 bases from V and 8 bases from J, the junction contained 10 bases not matched to a gene. CDR3 sequence: CASSQDPGTGRTEKLFF. Here the CDR3 DNA reads TGCGCCAGCAGCCAAGACCCCGGGACAGGGAGGACGGAAAAACTGTTTTTT.

The rearrangement uses TRBV6-1 and TRBJ2-5; 7 bases align to TRBD1. The germline V gene encodes CDR1 MNHNS and CDR2 SASEGT. The CDR3 length is 15 residues. The V gene end was trimmed by 6 bases and the J gene end by 5 bases; junction bases not matched to a gene: 12. CDR3 nucleotide sequence: TGTGCCAGCAGCGGGACAGTAGCTTCAGGGGAGACCCAGTACTTC. Its protein is CASSGTVASGETQYF.

The chain joins TRBV14 to TRBJ1-1; no clear D gene. V lost 6 bases to trimming and J lost 7 bases, with 15 bases between them. The germline gives CDR1 SGHDN, CDR2 FVKESK. This CDR3 has 13 residues. DNA for the CDR3: TGTGCCAGCAGTTTCCCCCGAGCCCTTGAAGCTTTCTTT. It specifies CASSFPRALEAFF.

On this clonotype: A read error may produce the germline difference seen at one junction end. The chain uses TRBV11-2 and TRBJ2-7, with D hard to call. CDR1 and CDR2 (germline): SGHAT, FQNNGV. The CDR3 runs to 12 residues. This CDR3 reads CASSLPPRSKLF. The CDR3 DNA follows: TGTGCCAGCAGCCTACCTCCGCGGAGCAAACTCTTC. The full variable domain, in which reference TRBV11-2 and TRBJ2-7 provide the parts outside the CDR3, is EAGVAQSPRYKIIEKRQSVAFWCNPISGHATLYWYQQILGQGPKLLIQFQNNGVVDDSQLPKDRFSAERLKGVDSTLKIQPAKLEDSAVYLCASSLPPRSKLFGPGTRLTVT.

The V and J genes are TRBV5-1 and TRBJ1-1; perhaps TRBD1 as D (5 bases). With 2 bases removed from V and 2 bases from J, the gap between germline ends came to 10 bases. From germline, CDR1 is SGHRS and CDR2 YFSETQ. CDR3 length: 14 amino acids. CDR3 sequence (DNA): TGCGCCAGCAGCTTTCGACGGACAAACACTGAAGCTTTCTTT. As protein: CASSFRRTNTEAFF.

This clonotype was observed a few times. The chain couples TRBV20-1 to TRBJ1-2; D uncertain. The CDR3 loop spans 13 amino acids. CDR1 DFQATT and CDR2 SNEGSKA come from the germline V gene (reference sequence). V lost 5 bases and J lost 4, with 14 bases in between. The CDR3 sequence: CSAEGRPGYGYTF. CDR3 sequence (DNA): TGCAGTGCTGAAGGTCGTCCCGGCTATGGCTACACCTTC.

The chain is built from TRBV4-3 and TRBJ2-7; 8 positions match TRBD1. CDR3 length: 14 residues. V was clipped by 4 bases and J by 4 bases; unmatched bases: 6. From germline, CDR1 is LGHNA and CDR2 YSLEER. This CDR3 reads CASSPTTGGYEQYF. CDR3 sequence (DNA): TGCGCCAGCAGCCCAACCACAGGGGGATACGAGCAGTACTTC.

This sequence joins TRBV18 and TRBJ2-4; 11 bases are shared with TRBD2. Germline CDR1 reads KGHSH; CDR2 reads LQKENI. J gave up 8 bases and V 2 bases, and 8 bases lay outside the gene matches. This CDR3 contains 16 residues. In DNA, the CDR3 is TGTGCCAGCTCACCAATAACTAGCGGGGGCCGGGACATTCAGTACTTC. Its protein product is CASSPITSGGRDIQYF.

This clonotype was found a few times. The rearrangement uses TRBV5-1 and TRBJ2-5; D might be TRBD2 (6 bases). The CDR3 extends over 14 amino acids. The V and J ends lost 5 bases and 5 bases respectively, with 16 bases between them. Germline CDR1 and CDR2: SGHRS and YFSETQ. Here the CDR3 DNA reads TGCGCCAGCAGATCCGGGAGAAGCACGGAGACCCAGTACTTC. This translates into CASRSGRSTETQYF.

This clonotype showed up just a few times. The chain uses TRBV9 and TRBJ2-3; D tentatively fits TRBD1 or TRBD2 (5 bases each). The CDR3 totals 16 residues. The germline V gene encodes CDR1 SGDLS and CDR2 YYNGEE. Trimming removed 3 bases at V and 2 bases at J, with 16 bases between. The chain's CDR3 is CASSERGSRITDTQYF. Written as DNA, the CDR3 is TGTGCCAGCAGCGAACGGGGCTCGAGGATCACAGATACGCAGTATTTT.

This sequence joins TRBV6-2 or TRBV6-3 and TRBJ2-1, with D perhaps assigned TRBD1 or TRBD2 (5 bases each). The germline V gene has CDR1 MNHEY and CDR2 SVGEGT. The V end was cut by 2 bases, the J end by 12 bases, with 26 bases between. The CDR3 has 17 residues. The CDR3 is CASSYHLTGTPRFLQFF. Written as DNA, the CDR3 is TGTGCCAGCAGTTACCACCTTACCGGGACCCCACGGTTTTTGCAGTTCTTC.

This clonotype was found a few times. The rearrangement joins TRBV25-1 to TRBJ1-1; 8 positions agree with TRBD1. V shed 1 base, J shed 4 bases, and the junction held 8 bases outside the gene matches. The CDR3 covers 16 residues. Germline V CDR1 and CDR2: MGHDK, SYGVNS. The CDR3 is CASSELAGGPGTEAFF. CDR3 nucleotide sequence: TGTGCCAGCAGTGAATTGGCAGGGGGCCCGGGCACTGAAGCTTTCTTT.

The sample holds a few counts of this clonotype. V gene TRBV20-1 combines with J gene TRBJ2-7; 10 nucleotides match TRBD2. This CDR3 region has 14 residues. Germline CDR1 DFQATT, CDR2 SNEGSKA (reference sequence). V shed 6 bases, J shed 0 bases, and the junction held 5 bases outside the gene matches. The CDR3 DNA reads TGCAGTGCGGAGGGACTAGCGCTCTCCTACGAGCAGTACTTC. It codes for CSAEGLALSYEQYF.

This clonotype was picked up a small number of times. The rearrangement uses TRBV5-6 and TRBJ2-7; D is perhaps TRBD1 (5 bases). V gave up 7 bases and J gave up 1 base, with 15 bases separating them. The CDR3 length is 14 residues. Germline loops: CDR1 SGHDT, CDR2 YYEEEE. This CDR3 reads CASSPWGRSYEQYF. DNA for the CDR3: TGTGCCAGCTCACCGTGGGGCAGATCCTACGAGCAGTACTTC.

This clonotype was picked up many times. The chain has TRBV11-2 and TRBJ2-3, with 8 bases matching TRBD1. The CDR3 loop spans 20 amino acids. Germline assignment: CDR1 SGHAT and CDR2 FQNNGV. The V segment lost 5 bases and the J segment 9 bases; nucleotides outside the gene matches: 28. CDR3 coding DNA: TGTGCCAGCAGCACCTTGGGCTTGGCGGACAGGGACCGTCGCCACAAGACGCAGTATTTT. This codes for CASSTLGLADRDRRHKTQYF. The complete variable domain, with remaining parts taken from reference TRBV11-2 and TRBJ2-3, reads EAGVAQSPRYKIIEKRQSVAFWCNPISGHATLYWYQQILGQGPKLLIQFQNNGVVDDSQLPKDRFSAERLKGVDSTLKIQPAKLEDSAVYLCASSTLGLADRDRRHKTQYFGPGTRLTVL.

This clonotype has ten or more counts. The chain couples TRBV20-1 to TRBJ2-3; 9 positions agree with TRBD2. V gave up 3 bases and J gave up 4 bases; unmatched junction bases: 5. The CDR3 length is 14 residues. From germline, CDR1 is DFQATT and CDR2 SNEGSKA (reference sequence). The CDR3 loop reads CSARGGGGPDTQYF. The CDR3 DNA reads TGCAGTGCTAGGGGCGGGGGGGGTCCAGATACGCAGTATTTT.

As to this clonotype: A junction boundary mismatches the germline segment, possibly from a read error. The rearrangement links TRBV2 to TRBJ2-1; D not certain. CDR1 is SNHLY and CDR2 is FYNNEI in the germline V gene. CDR3 length: 16 residues. Here the CDR3 DNA reads TGTGCCAGCAGTGAAGCGCCGAATCCATCACAAACAGCCCGGCCCTTC. Its translation is CASSEAPNPSQTARPF.

This clonotype was seen repeatedly, ten times or more. The chain combines TRBV12-3 or TRBV12-4 with TRBJ1-1; the match to TRBD1 covers 10 bases. The CDR3 is 16 residues long. V lost 5 bases, J lost 0 bases, and 6 bases stayed unmatched. The CDR3 nucleotides are TGTGCCAGCAGTGGAGGGACAGGGGCTATGAACACTGAAGCTTTCTTT. Protein: CASSGGTGAMNTEAFF.

The CDR3 nucleotides are TGTGCCAGCAGCTCGAAACAGGGCACAGATACGCAGTATTTT. The encoded protein is CASSSKQGTDTQYF. This chain joins TRBV7-6 and TRBJ2-3, with D maybe TRBD1 (5 bases). With 4 bases removed from V and 1 base from J, the gap between germline ends came to 9 bases. Per germline, CDR1 SGHVS and CDR2 FNYEAQ. The CDR3 is 14 amino acids.

In this sample, this clonotype turned up many times. The V call is TRBV4-3, the J call TRBJ1-3; D is possibly TRBD1 (6 bases). CDR1 is LGHNA, CDR2 YSLEER, per germline. The V end was cut by 3 bases, the J end by 0 bases, with 12 bases between. The length of the CDR3 is 16 residues. CDR3 DNA sequence: TGCGCCAGCAGCCAGTGGGGGCCCGGCTCTGGAAACACCATATATTTT. Translation: CASSQWGPGSGNTIYF.

V is TRBV3-1 and J is TRBJ2-7; D remains unclear. Germline loops: CDR1 LGHDT, CDR2 YNNKEL (reference sequence). V lost 5 bases to trimming and J lost 5 bases, with 13 bases between them. The CDR3 is 13 residues long. The CDR3 bases are TGTGCCAGCAGCAAACCTAGTTTCGACGAGCAGTACTTC. Residues: CASSKPSFDEQYF.

This chain connects TRBV7-2 to TRBJ1-5, with D uncertain. Germline V gene sequence: CDR1 SGHTA, CDR2 FQGNSA. Between the trimmed V and J ends, which lost 5 bases and 2 bases, there was a span of 13 bases. The CDR3 extends over 15 amino acids. The CDR3 spells CASSKRRGGNQPQHF. DNA for the CDR3: TGTGCCAGCAGCAAGAGGCGGGGAGGCAATCAGCCCCAGCATTTT. The full variable domain, its missing parts supplied by reference TRBV7-2 and TRBJ1-5, is GAGVSQSPSNKVTEKGKDVELRCDPISGHTALYWYRQSLGQGLEFLIYFQGNSAPDKSGLPSDRFSAERTGGSVSTLTIQRTQQEDSAVYLCASSKRRGGNQPQHFGDGTRLSIL.

This clonotype was recorded a few times. The CDR3 here is CASARQTSYEQYF. The CDR3 DNA reads TGTGCCAGCGCCCGACAGACCTCCTACGAGCAGTACTTC. The chain carries TRBV28 and TRBJ2-7; a possible D gene is TRBD1 (5 bases). V was clipped by 8 bases and J by 0 bases, with 11 bases between them. CDR3 length: 13 amino acids. The germline CDR1 and CDR2 sequences are MDHEN and SYDVKM.

The chain joins TRBV9 to TRBJ1-3; 9 bases are a match to TRBD1. V shed 0 bases and J 0 bases; nucleotides not matched to a gene: 7. The CDR3 totals 18 residues. The V gene's germline CDR1 is SGDLS and CDR2 YYNGEE. The CDR3 coding sequence is TGTGCCAGCAGCGTAGGAGACAGGGGGTCCCTCTCTGGAAACACCATATATTTT. Translating it yields CASSVGDRGSLSGNTIYF.

The V call is TRBV7-6, the J call TRBJ2-3, with 9 bases fitting TRBD1. The germline V gene encodes CDR1 SGHVS and CDR2 FNYEAQ. With V trimmed by 5 bases and J by 2 bases, 11 bases remained unmatched. This CDR3 region has 17 residues. CDR3 region: CASSLRGGQGYTDTQYF. Written as DNA, the CDR3 is TGTGCCAGCAGCCTTAGGGGGGGACAGGGATACACAGATACGCAGTATTTT.

The chain joins TRBV12-2 to TRBJ2-3. TRBV12-2 is flagged as a pseudogene. The CDR3 runs 13 residues. Written as DNA, the CDR3 is TGTGCAAGTCGCTTCAGACACACAGATACGCAGTATTTT. This translates into CASRFRHTDTQYF.